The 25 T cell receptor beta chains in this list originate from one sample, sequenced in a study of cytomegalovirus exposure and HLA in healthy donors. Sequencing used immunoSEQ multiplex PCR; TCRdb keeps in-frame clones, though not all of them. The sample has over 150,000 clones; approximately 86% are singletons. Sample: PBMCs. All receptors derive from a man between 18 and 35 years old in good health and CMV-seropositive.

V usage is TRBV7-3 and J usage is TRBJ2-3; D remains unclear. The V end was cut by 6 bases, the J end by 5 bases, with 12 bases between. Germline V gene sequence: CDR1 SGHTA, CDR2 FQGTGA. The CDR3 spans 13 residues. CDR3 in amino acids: CASSPEERDTQYF. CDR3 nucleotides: TGTGCCAGCAGTCCCGAGGAGAGAGATACGCAGTATTTT.

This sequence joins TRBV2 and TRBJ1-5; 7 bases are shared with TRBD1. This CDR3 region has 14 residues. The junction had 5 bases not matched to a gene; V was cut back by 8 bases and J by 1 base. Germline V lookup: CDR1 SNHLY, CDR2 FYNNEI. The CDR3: CASCDRVSNQPQHF. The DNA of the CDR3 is TGTGCCAGCTGCGACAGGGTAAGCAATCAGCCCCAGCATTTT. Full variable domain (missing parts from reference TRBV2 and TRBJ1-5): EPEVTQTPSHQVTQMGQEVILRCVPISNHLYFYWYRQILGQKVEFLVSFYNNEISEKSEIFDDQFSVERPDGSNFTLKIRSTKLEDSAMYFCASCDRVSNQPQHFGDGTRLSIL.

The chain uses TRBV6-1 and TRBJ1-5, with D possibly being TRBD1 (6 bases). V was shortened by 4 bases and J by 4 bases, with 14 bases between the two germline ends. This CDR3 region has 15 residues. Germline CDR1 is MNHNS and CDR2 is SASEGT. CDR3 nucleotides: TGTGCCAGCAGTGCGAGGGGGGAGGGAAATCAGCCCCAGCATTTT. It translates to CASSARGEGNQPQHF.

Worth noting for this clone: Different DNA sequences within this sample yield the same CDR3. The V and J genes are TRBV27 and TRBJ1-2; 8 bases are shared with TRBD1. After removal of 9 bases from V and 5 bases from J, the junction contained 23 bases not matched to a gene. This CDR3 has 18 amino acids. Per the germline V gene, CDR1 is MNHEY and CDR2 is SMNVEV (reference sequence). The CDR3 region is CASSHRRTGLLFGYGYTF. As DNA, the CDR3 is TGTGCCAGTAGCCATCGGAGGACAGGGCTCCTCTTTGGGTATGGCTACACCTTC.

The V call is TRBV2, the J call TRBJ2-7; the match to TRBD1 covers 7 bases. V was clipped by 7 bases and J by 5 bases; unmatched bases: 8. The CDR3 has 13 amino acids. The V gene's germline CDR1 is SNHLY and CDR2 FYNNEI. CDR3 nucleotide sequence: TGTGCCAGCACGCTCCGGGACAGCCACGAGCAGTACTTC. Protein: CASTLRDSHEQYF.

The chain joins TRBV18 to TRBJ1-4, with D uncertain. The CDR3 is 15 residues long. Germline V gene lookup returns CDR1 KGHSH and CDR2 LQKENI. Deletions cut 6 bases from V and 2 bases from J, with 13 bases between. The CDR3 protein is CASSTTAGTNEKLFF. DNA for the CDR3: TGTGCCAGCTCGACCACGGCGGGGACTAATGAAAAACTGTTTTTT.

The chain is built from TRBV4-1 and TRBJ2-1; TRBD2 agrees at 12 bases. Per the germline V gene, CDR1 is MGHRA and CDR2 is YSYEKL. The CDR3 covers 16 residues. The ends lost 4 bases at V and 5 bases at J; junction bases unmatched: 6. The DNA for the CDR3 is TGCGCCAGCAGCCCAGGACTAGCGGGGACCCACAATGAGCAGTTCTTC. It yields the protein CASSPGLAGTHNEQFF.

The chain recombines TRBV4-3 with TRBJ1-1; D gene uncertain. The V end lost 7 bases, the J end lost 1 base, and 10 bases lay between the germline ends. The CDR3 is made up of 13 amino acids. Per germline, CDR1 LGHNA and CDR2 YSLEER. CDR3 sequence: CASTPRGNTEAFF. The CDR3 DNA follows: TGCGCCAGCACCCCGCGGGGGAACACTGAAGCTTTCTTT.

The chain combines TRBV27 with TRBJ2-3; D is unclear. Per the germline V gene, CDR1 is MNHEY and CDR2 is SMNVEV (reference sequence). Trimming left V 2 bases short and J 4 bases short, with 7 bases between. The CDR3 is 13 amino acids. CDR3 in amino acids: CASSLGPADTQYF. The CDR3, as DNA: TGTGCCAGCAGTTTAGGCCCCGCAGATACGCAGTATTTT.

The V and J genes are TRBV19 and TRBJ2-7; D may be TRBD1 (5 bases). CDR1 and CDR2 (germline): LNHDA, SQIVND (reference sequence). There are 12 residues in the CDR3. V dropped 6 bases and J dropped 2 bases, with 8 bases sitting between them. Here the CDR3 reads CASRTDTYEQYF. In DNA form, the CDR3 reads TGTGCCAGTAGGACAGATACCTACGAGCAGTACTTC.

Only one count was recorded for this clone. In DNA, the CDR3 is TGCGCCAGCAGCTTGGGACTAGTGGGTCGCAATGAGCAGTTCTTC. Protein product: CASSLGLVGRNEQFF. This chain links TRBV5-1 with TRBJ2-1; possible D gene TRBD2, 6 bases. CDR3 length: 15 residues. In germline, CDR1 is SGHRS, CDR2 YFSETQ. Trimming took 0 bases from V and 6 from J, leaving 13 bases between them.

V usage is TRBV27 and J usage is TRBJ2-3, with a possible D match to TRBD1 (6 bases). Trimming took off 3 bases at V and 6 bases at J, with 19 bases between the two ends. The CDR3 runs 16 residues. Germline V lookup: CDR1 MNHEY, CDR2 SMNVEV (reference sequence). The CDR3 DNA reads TGTGCCAGCAGTTTGGTGTCCCCCAGGGGCGGGGATACGCAGTATTTT. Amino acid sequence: CASSLVSPRGGDTQYF.

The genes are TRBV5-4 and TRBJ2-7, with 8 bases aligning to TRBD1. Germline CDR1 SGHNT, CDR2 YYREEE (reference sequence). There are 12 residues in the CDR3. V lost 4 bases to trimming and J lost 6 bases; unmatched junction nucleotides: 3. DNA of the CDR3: TGTGCCAGCAGCGACAGGGGCTCCGAGCAGTACTTC. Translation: CASSDRGSEQYF.

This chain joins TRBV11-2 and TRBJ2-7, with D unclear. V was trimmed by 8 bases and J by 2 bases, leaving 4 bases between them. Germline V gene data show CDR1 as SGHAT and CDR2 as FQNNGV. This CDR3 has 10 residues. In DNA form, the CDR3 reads TGTGCCAGCGGAGCCTACGAGCAGTACTTC. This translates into CASGAYEQYF.

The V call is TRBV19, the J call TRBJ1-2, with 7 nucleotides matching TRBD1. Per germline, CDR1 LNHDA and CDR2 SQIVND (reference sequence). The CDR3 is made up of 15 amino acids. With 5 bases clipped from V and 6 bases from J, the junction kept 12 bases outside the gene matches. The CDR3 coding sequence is TGTGCCAGTAGTTGGGAAGAGGGGGCGAGTCATGGCTACACCTTC. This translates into CASSWEEGASHGYTF.

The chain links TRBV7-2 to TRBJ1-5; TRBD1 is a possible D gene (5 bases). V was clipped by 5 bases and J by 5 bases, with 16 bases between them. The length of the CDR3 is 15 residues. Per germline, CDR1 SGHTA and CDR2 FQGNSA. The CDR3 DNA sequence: TGTGCCAGCAGCCGACGGACGGGAGGGGATCAGCCCCAGCATTTT. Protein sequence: CASSRRTGGDQPQHF.

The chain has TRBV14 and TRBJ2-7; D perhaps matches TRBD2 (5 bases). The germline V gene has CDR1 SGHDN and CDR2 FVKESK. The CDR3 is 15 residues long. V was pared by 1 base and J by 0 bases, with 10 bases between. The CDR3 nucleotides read TGTGCCAGCAGCCAAGGACTCGGACTCTCCTACGAGCAGTACTTC. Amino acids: CASSQGLGLSYEQYF.

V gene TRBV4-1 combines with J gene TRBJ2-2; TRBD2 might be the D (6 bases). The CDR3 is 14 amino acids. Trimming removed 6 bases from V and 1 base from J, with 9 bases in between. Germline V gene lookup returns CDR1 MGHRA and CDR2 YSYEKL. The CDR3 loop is CASRGGVNTGELFF. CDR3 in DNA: TGCGCCAGCAGAGGCGGGGTGAACACCGGGGAGCTGTTTTTT.

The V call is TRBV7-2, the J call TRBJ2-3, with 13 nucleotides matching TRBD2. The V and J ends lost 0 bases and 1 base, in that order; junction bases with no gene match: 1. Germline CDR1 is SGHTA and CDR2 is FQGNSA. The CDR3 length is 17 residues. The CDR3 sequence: CASSLAGTSGGTDTQYF. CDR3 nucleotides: TGTGCCAGCAGCTTAGCGGGGACTAGCGGGGGCACAGATACGCAGTATTTT.

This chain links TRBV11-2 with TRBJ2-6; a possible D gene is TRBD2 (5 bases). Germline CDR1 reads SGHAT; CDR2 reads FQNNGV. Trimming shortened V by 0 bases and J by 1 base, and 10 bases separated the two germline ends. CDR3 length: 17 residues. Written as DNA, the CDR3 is TGTGCCAGCAGCTTAGATCGGGGATTTTCTGGGGCCAACGTCCTGACTTTC. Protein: CASSLDRGFSGANVLTF.

The CDR3 nucleotides are TGTGCCAGTCGGGACAGCGACACTGAAGCTTTCTTT. Its protein product is CASRDSDTEAFF. This sequence joins TRBV2 and TRBJ1-1; TRBD1 matches at 7 bases. Germline lookup yields CDR1 SNHLY and CDR2 FYNNEI. V was pared by 9 bases and J by 3 bases, with 4 bases of the junction left unmatched. CDR3 size: 12 residues.

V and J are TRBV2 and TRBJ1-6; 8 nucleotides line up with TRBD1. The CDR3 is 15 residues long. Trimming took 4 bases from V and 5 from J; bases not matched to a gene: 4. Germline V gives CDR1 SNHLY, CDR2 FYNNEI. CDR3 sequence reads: CASSVRGRDNSPLHF. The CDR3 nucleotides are TGTGCCAGCAGTGTCAGGGGGCGGGATAATTCACCCCTCCACTTT.

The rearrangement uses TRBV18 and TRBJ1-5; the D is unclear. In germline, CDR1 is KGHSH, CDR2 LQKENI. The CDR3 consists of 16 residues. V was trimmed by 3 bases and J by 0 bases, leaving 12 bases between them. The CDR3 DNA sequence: TGTGCCAGCTCACCCACCCGGGTTTATAGCAATCAGCCCCAGCATTTT. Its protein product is CASSPTRVYSNQPQHF. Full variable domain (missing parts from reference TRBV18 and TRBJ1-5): NAGVMQNPRHLVRRRGQEARLRCSPMKGHSHVYWYRQLPEEGLKFMVYLQKENIIDESGMPKERFSAEFPKEGPSILRIQQVVRGDSAAYFCASSPTRVYSNQPQHFGDGTRLSIL.

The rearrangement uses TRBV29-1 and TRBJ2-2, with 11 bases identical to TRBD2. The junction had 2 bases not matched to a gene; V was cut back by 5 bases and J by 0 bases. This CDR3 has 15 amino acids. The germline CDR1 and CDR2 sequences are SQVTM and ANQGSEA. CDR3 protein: CSVTSGSTNTGELFF. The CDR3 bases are TGCAGCGTTACTAGCGGGAGCACGAACACCGGGGAGCTGTTTTTT.

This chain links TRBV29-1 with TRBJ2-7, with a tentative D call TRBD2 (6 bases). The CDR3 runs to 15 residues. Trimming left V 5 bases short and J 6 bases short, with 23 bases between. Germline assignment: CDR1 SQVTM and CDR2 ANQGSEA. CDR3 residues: CSVLTGGGIKGEQYF. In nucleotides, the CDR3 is TGCAGCGTTTTGACGGGTGGGGGGATTAAGGGCGAGCAGTACTTC.